This TCR beta chain is from a study of blood T cells in healthy people across ages. Primed by a sample-barcoded 5' primer and a J-beta primer mix, a second PCR proceeded for roughly 6 to 12 cycles. From the 5' RACE reads, TCRdb called clonotypes with MiXCR, one entry per CDR3 protein. The data show over a million distinct CDR3 sequences, around 25% seen once. This clonotype came up a few times. Its antigen is unknown. Whole-study findings and limits: Strong correlation was found linking TCR beta diversity to naive T cell percentage.

CDR3 length: 13 residues. The germline V and J ends were trimmed by 2 bases and 7 bases, with 9 bases remaining between them. CDR1 MGHRA and CDR2 YSYEKL come from the germline V gene. The same data also contributed to another study, on T cells of mothers and their children. That paper notes: Samples were obtained from a few healthy Caucasian mothers and their six children.

The clonotype was recovered from a girl aged 2 to 10 in good health. The rearrangement joins TRBV4-1 to TRBJ2-1; D may be TRBD2 (6 bases). The sequenced sample was blood. DNA for the CDR3: TGCGCCAGCAGCCAATCTAGCGCGAATGAGCAGTTCTTC. Amino acid sequence: CASSQSSANEQFF.